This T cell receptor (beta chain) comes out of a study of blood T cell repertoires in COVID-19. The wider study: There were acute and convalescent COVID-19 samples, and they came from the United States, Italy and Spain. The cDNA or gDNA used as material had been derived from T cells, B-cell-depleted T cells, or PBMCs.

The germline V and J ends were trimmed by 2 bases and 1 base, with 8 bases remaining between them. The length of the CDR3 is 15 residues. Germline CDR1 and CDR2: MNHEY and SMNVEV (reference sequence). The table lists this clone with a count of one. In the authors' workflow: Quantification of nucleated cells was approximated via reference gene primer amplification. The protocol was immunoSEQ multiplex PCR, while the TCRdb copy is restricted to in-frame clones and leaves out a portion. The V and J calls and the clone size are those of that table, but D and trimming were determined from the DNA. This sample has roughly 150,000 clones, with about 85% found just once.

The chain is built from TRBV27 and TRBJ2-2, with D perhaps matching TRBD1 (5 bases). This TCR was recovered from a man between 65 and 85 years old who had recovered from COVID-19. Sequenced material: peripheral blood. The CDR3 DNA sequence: TGTGCCAGCAGTTTAAAAGACAGGAACACCGGGGAGCTGTTTTTT. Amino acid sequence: CASSLKDRNTGELFF.